These T cell receptor beta chains were read from a single sample in a study of T cell responses to AZD1222 COVID-19 vaccine. The repertoire was sequenced with immunoSEQ multiplex PCR; TCRdb's copy has only in-frame clones and lacks some. The sample includes about 140,000 clones, roughly 92% of them seen just once. Specimen: peripheral blood, collected on day 0 of AZD1222 vaccination. The origin of the receptors is an adult in good health. Each CDR3 is given with its conserved first and last residue. Fields, in order: J gene, V gene, CDR3 protein.

J gene: TRBJ1-4; V gene: TRBV11-2; CDR3 protein: CASSPSGGHPTNEKLFF
J gene: TRBJ1-2; V gene: TRBV7-8; CDR3 protein: CASSLPSEVRSLVGYTF
J gene: TRBJ1-1; V gene: TRBV29-1; CDR3 protein: CSVEWGGTEAFF
J gene: TRBJ1-6; V gene: TRBV7-9; CDR3 protein: CASSLLTGGNSPLHF
J gene: TRBJ2-5; V gene: TRBV6-1; CDR3 protein: CASSELGTGKYETQYF
J gene: TRBJ2-7; V gene: TRBV2; CDR3 protein: CASQYAAGGPYEQYF
J gene: TRBJ2-7; V gene: TRBV21-1; CDR3 protein: CASSKGSYEQYF
J gene: TRBJ2-3; V gene: TRBV20-1; CDR3 protein: CSARSGLPLYF
J gene: TRBJ1-6; V gene: TRBV7-9; CDR3 protein: CASSLQDSPLHF
J gene: TRBJ2-7; V gene: TRBV6-5; CDR3 protein: CASSPLGGGSYEQYF
J gene: TRBJ1-2; V gene: TRBV19; CDR3 protein: CASNGQALSYGYTF
J gene: TRBJ2-7; V gene: TRBV13; CDR3 protein: CASSLRDRSYEQYF
J gene: TRBJ1-1; V gene: TRBV2; CDR3 protein: CASINRVNTEAFF
J gene: TRBJ1-1; V gene: TRBV4-3; CDR3 protein: CASSQFGQGGNTEAFF
J gene: TRBJ2-6; V gene: TRBV6-1; CDR3 protein: CASSDRGSGANVLTF
J gene: TRBJ1-1; V gene: TRBV29-1; CDR3 protein: CSALGRTEAFF
J gene: TRBJ2-2; V gene: TRBV23-1; CDR3 protein: CASSRQFEDTGELFF
J gene: TRBJ1-4; V gene: TRBV30; CDR3 protein: CAWTAASRGEKLFF
J gene: TRBJ1-5; V gene: TRBV10-2; CDR3 protein: CASGINQPQHF
J gene: TRBJ1-2; V gene: TRBV7-9; CDR3 protein: CASSTVDSYGYTF
J gene: TRBJ1-4; V gene: TRBV30; CDR3 protein: CQASREKLFF
J gene: TRBJ2-1; V gene: TRBV24-1; CDR3 protein: CATISKNNEQFF
J gene: TRBJ2-3; V gene: TRBV3-1/TRBV3-2; CDR3 protein: CASSPPSGLARGTDTQYF
J gene: TRBJ2-7; V gene: TRBV6-5; CDR3 protein: CASSYSAGTESYEQYF
J gene: TRBJ2-7; V gene: TRBV29-1; CDR3 protein: CSVGWRQYEQYF
J gene: TRBJ1-1; V gene: TRBV5-1; CDR3 protein: CASRRQGNTEAFF
J gene: TRBJ2-1; V gene: TRBV9; CDR3 protein: CASSSLGDINNEQFF
J gene: TRBJ1-2; V gene: TRBV6-4; CDR3 protein: CASSEGGISYGYTF
J gene: TRBJ1-3; V gene: TRBV4-1; CDR3 protein: CASSHDRDSGNTIYF
J gene: TRBJ1-1; V gene: TRBV18; CDR3 protein: CASSPPRGHAASEAFF
J gene: TRBJ1-5; V gene: TRBV6-2/TRBV6-3; CDR3 protein: CASSPTRSKRDRARNQPQHF
J gene: TRBJ2-7; V gene: TRBV12-3/TRBV12-4; CDR3 protein: CASTLGMGREQYF
J gene: TRBJ1-3; V gene: TRBV19; CDR3 protein: CASSISRVPGNTIYF
J gene: TRBJ2-2; V gene: TRBV4-1; CDR3 protein: CASSHLGQGVSGELFF
J gene: TRBJ1-1; V gene: TRBV19; CDR3 protein: CASSRYRGVGTEAFF
J gene: TRBJ2-7; V gene: TRBV5-6; CDR3 protein: CASSFGYSYEQYF
J gene: TRBJ2-5; V gene: TRBV29-1; CDR3 protein: CSVSMRWETQYF
J gene: TRBJ1-1; V gene: TRBV10-1; CDR3 protein: CASSDTGTGDSEAFF
J gene: TRBJ2-6; V gene: TRBV12-5; CDR3 protein: CASGSDSFSGANVLTF
J gene: TRBJ2-1; V gene: TRBV6-4; CDR3 protein: CASSDLNPGLAGASSYNEQFF
J gene: TRBJ2-3; V gene: TRBV9; CDR3 protein: CASSVGTSSTDTQYF
J gene: TRBJ1-3; V gene: TRBV19; CDR3 protein: CASSIAAGRNTIYF
J gene: TRBJ1-5; V gene: TRBV7-2; CDR3 protein: CASSPDAHQPQHF
J gene: TRBJ2-3; V gene: TRBV7-9; CDR3 protein: CASSYQGTDTQYF
J gene: TRBJ1-1; V gene: TRBV10-3; CDR3 protein: CAITAGGNTEAFF
J gene: TRBJ1-6; V gene: TRBV12-3/TRBV12-4; CDR3 protein: CASSLDRAPLHF
J gene: TRBJ2-3; V gene: TRBV27; CDR3 protein: CASSLVSGGPRGDTQYF
J gene: TRBJ2-5; V gene: TRBV5-1; CDR3 protein: CASSPGILETQYF